This T cell receptor beta chain was obtained from a study of T cells in Graves' hyperthyroidism and ophthalmopathy. The source material, RNA transcripts, was used to amplify TCR beta CDR3 regions. First-round RT-PCR of the TCR CDR3 relied on the HTBI primer set. One entry per CDR3 protein, called by TCRdb with MiXCR from the multiplex PCR reads. The repertoire consists of around 97,000 distinct CDR3 sequences, with roughly 47% occurring once and the leading ten covering about 25%. V dropped 4 bases and J dropped 6 bases, with 7 bases sitting between them. Germline values: CDR1 SEHNR, CDR2 FQNEAQ (reference sequence). This CDR3 spans 13 amino acids.

This chain uses TRBV7-9 with TRBJ1-6; no reliable D call. The sequenced sample was blood. The clonotype originates from a man aged 35 to 55 with Graves' hyperthyroidism. In nucleotides, the CDR3 is TGTGCCAGCAGCTATAATACTAATTCACCCCTCCACTTT. This encodes CASSYNTNSPLHF.